This T cell receptor beta chain emerged from a study of regulatory T cells in long-lasting Graves disease (dated by TCRdb to 2020 to 2022). For context, the study as a whole: Persistent Graves' disease meant more than 5 years of antithyroid drug treatment with TSH receptor autoantibodies that stayed positive. The study took place in China and was registered as a clinical trial. This study used TCR sequencing and RNA sequencing of peripheral blood to compare persistent Graves' disease patients against newly diagnosed Graves' disease patients. A total of some 35 samples underwent TCR sequencing, from roughly 13 patients with persistent Graves' disease and 20 or so patients with newly diagnosed Graves' disease. Persistent Graves' disease patients in the clinical cohort had taken antithyroid drugs for roughly ten years on average. General conclusions and limits of the study: Preferential use of TRBV28, TRBJ1-2 and TRBJ2-5 was observed in persistent disease, whereas TRBV20-1 and TRBJ2-1 were favored in newly diagnosed disease. The small sample size was acknowledged by the authors as a limitation that may reduce accuracy. Only the TCR beta chain was sequenced and analyzed. Lower TCR Shannon entropy and fewer highly expanded clones were observed in persistent Graves' disease patients than in newly diagnosed patients, which suggested clonal expansion. Only peripheral blood was studied, because thyroid tissue, the primary lesion, was inaccessible. More public clonotypes were shared among persistent patients (over 2,500) than among newly diagnosed patients (approximately 1,000).

The library was generated by multiplex PCR. The sequencer listed for this sample is Illumina HiSeq 4000. To build TCR beta libraries, CDR3 regions were amplified by Arm-PCR using iRepertoire HTBI primers. Gel purification was performed on PCR products prior to sequencing. The paper's processing steps were these. Gene usage analysis of CDR3 amino acid clonotypes used the 50 to 70 TRBV and 12 to 15 TRBJ segments found across samples. COPE and FqMerger were used to merge filtered high-quality paired reads into contigs. BLAST was used to align contigs to IMGT TRBV, TRBD and TRBJ reference genes, and CDR3 was defined according to IMGT. Clonotypes above 0.1% frequency were classified as highly expanded clones. Repertoire diversity was measured by Shannon entropy, and V-J evenness by the Gini coefficient. A clonotype found in more than one individual was treated as public. The raw public reads went through TCRdb reprocessing: fastp at Q25, MiXCR clone calling, in-frame beta chains kept. All rows with the same CDR3 protein become a single entry with the most common DNA and genes. TCRdb's processing, not the study's, gives the V and J calls here. The sample table contains hundreds of thousands of distinct CDR3 sequences; only one count was recorded for around a fifth of them. The ten largest make up more than 6% of the sample.

Explained via the paper, the time point label denotes: persistent/refractory GD, antithyroid drugs over 5 years with positive TRAb. For both TCR sequencing and RNA sequencing, RNA was extracted from PBMCs in TRIzol. The diagnosis of Graves' disease was made according to American Thyroid Association guidelines. Recruitment of patients was carried out at an endocrinology department in Xi'an, China. From each patient, about 8.9 milliliters of peripheral blood was collected into an EDTA anticoagulant tube. PBMCs were isolated by Ficoll Paque Plus density gradient separation without further T cell sorting. An Agilent 2100 Bioanalyzer and agarose gel were used to check RNA quality, and a NanoDrop 2000 was used to measure RNA concentration. In the germline V gene, CDR1 corresponds to LGHNT and CDR2 to FRNRAP. Trimming at the junction amounts to 1 base on V and 8 bases on J, and the germline ends lie 15 bases apart. CDR3 length: 15 amino acids, cysteine to phenylalanine. This entry keeps only the CDR3 DNA: 45 bases, framed from base 1.

Details on this clonotype: The antigen it binds to is not known. Within one base of it there is no much larger clone, and no base qualities were kept.

The TCR sequence derives from a female donor with Graves disease. Sample: peripheral blood mononuclear cells (PBMCs), taken when the disease was refractory, from a patient treated with antithyroid drugs. The rearranged segments are TRBV12-5 and TRBJ2-4; the D call is tentative, TRBD1 or TRBD2, as each matches 6 bases. The CDR3 amino acid sequence is: CASGLADGGPHIQYF. Read as DNA, the sequence is TGTGCTAGTGGTTTGGCAGACGGGGGCCCGCACATTCAGTACTTC.